The 8 T cell receptor beta chains given below trace back to one sample, sequenced in a study of T cell repertoires in cytomegalovirus infection. These receptors lack a known antigen. From the reads, TCRdb called clonotypes with MiXCR, one entry per CDR3 protein. This table holds 900,000 to 950,000 distinct CDR3 sequences, around 30% found once. Sequenced here: cultured CD8+ T cells from PBMCs, sampled from culture after CMV antigen stimulation. The receptor set was obtained from a human donor in good health (CMV status not recorded). Some clones in this sample may be carry-over from other donors' samples.

The V call is TRBV29-1, the J call TRBJ2-7; D tentatively fits TRBD1 or TRBD2 (7 bases each). Germline loops: CDR1 SQVTM, CDR2 ANQGSEA. Trimming left V 8 bases short and J 3 bases short, with 17 bases between. This CDR3 comprises 13 residues. The DNA for the CDR3 is TGCAGCTCCGCAGGGGGGGTAAACTACGAGCAGTACTTC. It specifies CSSAGGVNYEQYF.

In its sample, this clonotype was seen a few times. The rearrangement uses TRBV15 and TRBJ2-7; TRBD1 agrees at 7 bases. The ends lost 4 bases at V and 2 bases at J; junction bases unmatched: 2. The CDR3 totals 13 residues. Germline CDR1 reads LNHNV; CDR2 reads YYDKDF (reference sequence). The CDR3 loop reads CATSTRGTYEQYF. CDR3 DNA: TGTGCCACCAGCACCAGGGGGACCTACGAGCAGTACTTC.

The chain couples TRBV7-8 to TRBJ2-7; tentative D call: TRBD2 (5 bases). CDR1 and CDR2 from the germline V gene are SGHVS and FQNEAQ. CDR3 size: 16 residues. V dropped 5 bases and J dropped 4 bases, with 21 bases sitting between them. CDR3 in amino acids: CASSPPGTPQQYEQYF. CDR3 DNA: TGTGCCAGCAGCCCCCCGGGAACCCCACAGCAATACGAGCAGTACTTC.

This clonotype was seen a few times. This sequence joins TRBV7-3 and TRBJ2-1; TRBD1 agrees at 8 bases. Germline V lookup: CDR1 SGHTA, CDR2 FQGTGA. Germline trimming cut 5 bases from V and 1 base from J; bases unmatched to any gene: 7. The CDR3 is made up of 16 amino acids. The CDR3 reads CASSPDRARSYNEQFF. The CDR3 bases are TGTGCCAGCAGCCCGGACAGGGCGAGATCCTACAATGAGCAGTTCTTC.

This clonotype has more than one count but fewer than ten. The chain links TRBV19 to TRBJ2-1, with D uncertain. Germline V gene data show CDR1 as LNHDA and CDR2 as SQIVND (reference sequence). The CDR3 consists of 13 residues. V was shortened by 3 bases and J by 5 bases, with 8 bases between the two germline ends. CDR3 in DNA: TGTGCCAGTAGTATTACCGCTAACAATGAGCAGTTCTTC. It is translated as CASSITANNEQFF.

V and J are TRBV9 and TRBJ2-1; TRBD2 is a possible D gene (7 bases). From germline, CDR1 is SGDLS and CDR2 YYNGEE. Trimming shortened V by 0 bases and J by 2 bases, and 12 bases separated the two germline ends. The length of the CDR3 is 16 residues. CDR3 region: CASSVEGGIPYNEQFF. For the CDR3, the DNA is TGTGCCAGCAGCGTAGAGGGGGGGATCCCCTACAATGAGCAGTTCTTC. Looking up the rest from reference TRBV9 and TRBJ2-1 gives the full variable domain: DSGVTQTPKHLITATGQRVTLRCSPRSGDLSVYWYQQSLDQGLQFLIQYYNGEERAKGNILERFSAQQFPDLHSELNLSSLELGDSALYFCASSVEGGIPYNEQFFGPGTRLTVL.

To note about this clonotype: It is likely a read error: a sequence one base away is far more abundant. The chain joins TRBV6-5 to TRBJ1-5, with D possibly being TRBD1 (6 bases). The CDR3 is 12 amino acids. Germline V gene data show CDR1 as MNHEY and CDR2 as SVGAGI. The CDR3 region has the DNA TGTGTCAGCAGTCAGGGGAATCAGCCCCAGCATTTT. Translation: CVSSQGNQPQHF.

V and J are TRBV19 and TRBJ1-1; 9 nucleotides line up with TRBD1. The CDR3 is made up of 16 amino acids. The V gene end was trimmed by 0 bases and the J gene end by 3 bases; junction bases not matched to a gene: 5. Germline CDR1 LNHDA, CDR2 SQIVND (reference sequence). CDR3: CASSIDLDRGDTEAFF. The CDR3 nucleotides are TGTGCCAGTAGTATAGATCTTGACAGGGGGGACACTGAAGCTTTCTTT.